These 21 T cell receptor beta chains share one sample of origin, sequenced in a study of T cell clonality in common variable immunodeficiency. The repertoire was sequenced with immunoSEQ multiplex PCR; TCRdb's copy has only in-frame clones and lacks some. The sample includes roughly 30,000 clones, none of them occurring once. The specimen sequenced was peripheral blood mononuclear cells. These receptors originate from a person aged 18-70 years in good health.

The sample holds many counts of this clone. The CDR3 end falls 3 residues outside the read, so it is completed with the germline J gene. The rearrangement links TRBV5-6 to TRBJ2-5; 7 bases line up with TRBD1. CDR3 length: 15 amino acids. The trim removed 6 bases at V and 1 base at J, leaving 9 bases unmatched. Germline assignment: CDR1 SGHDT and CDR2 YYEEEE. The CDR3 spells CASIPSRDSQETQYF. The sequenced part of the CDR3 DNA is TGTGCCAGCATCCCTAGCCGGGACAGCCAAGAGACC. Drawing the rest from reference TRBV5-6 and TRBJ2-5, the complete variable domain is DAGVTQSPTHLIKTRGQQVTLRCSPKSGHDTVSWYQQALGQGPQFIFQYYEEEERQRGNFPDRFSGHQFPNYSSELNVNALLLGDSALYLCASIPSRDSQETQYFGPGTRLLVL.

The sample holds many counts of this clone. The CDR3 end falls 3 residues outside the read, so it is completed with the germline J gene. V and J are TRBV7-2 and TRBJ1-5; 7 bases align to TRBD1. The germline gives CDR1 SGHTA, CDR2 FQGNSA. This CDR3 comprises 14 residues. V shed 4 bases, J shed 4 bases, and the junction held 4 bases outside the gene matches. CDR3 bases read: TGTGCCAGCAGCTGGGGCAGGGGGAATCAGCCC. Its translation is CASSWGRGNQP. The whole CDR3 sequence is CASSWGRGNQPQHF.

This clone was detected many times. CDR3 sequence reads: CASRIAGDDGELFF. The CDR3 bases that were read are TGTGCCAGCAGGATAGCGGGAGACGACGGGGAG. The J gene is TRBJ2-2, the V gene TRBV28; 9 bases are shared with TRBD2. The read terminates 3 residues before the CDR3 end, so the remaining end is supplied by the germline J gene. Looked up from germline, CDR1 is MDHEN and CDR2 is SYDVKM. The CDR3 has 14 residues. V trimming: 6 bases; J trimming: 7 bases; junction bases outside the gene matches: 6.

This clone was counted many times. Read coverage stops 3 residues before the CDR3 terminus; the germline J gene supplies the remainder. This chain links TRBV7-6 with TRBJ2-7; 7 bases line up with TRBD2. From germline, CDR1 is SGHVS and CDR2 FNYEAQ. Trimming at V came to 1 base and at J to 4 bases, leaving 10 bases not matched to a gene. This CDR3 is 16 amino acids long. CDR3 amino acids: CASSLGAGANNYEQYF. The sequenced CDR3 bases are TGTGCCAGCAGCTTAGGGGCGGGAGCTAACAATTACGAG. The full variable domain, with the rest looked up from reference TRBV7-6 and TRBJ2-7, is GAGVSQSPRYKVTKRGQDVALRCDPISGHVSLYWYRQALGQGPEFLTYFNYEAQQDKSGLPNDRFSAERPEGSISTLTIQRTEQRDSAMYRCASSLGAGANNYEQYFGPGTRLTVT.

Of note for this clone: One end of the junction varies from germline; a read error may be responsible. Partial CDR3 DNA: TGTGCTAGCAGCTTAGCGCTCCAGACAGAGACG. It yields the protein CASSLALQTET. The full CDR3 reads CASSLALQTETQYF. The rearrangement joins TRBV7-7 to TRBJ2-3; D tentatively reads TRBD1 or TRBD2 (5 bases each). The DNA ends 3 residues before the CDR3 does, and the rest of the CDR3 is filled in from the germline J gene. In germline, CDR1 is SSHAT, CDR2 FNYEAQ (reference sequence). The length of the CDR3 is 14 residues.

With regard to this clone: The junction departs from the called germline gene at one end, perhaps through a read error. The read is 3 residues too short to cover the CDR3 end, so that end is filled in from the germline J gene. Other DNA sequences of this sample code for an identical CDR3. This chain links TRBV19 with TRBJ1-3; possibly TRBD1 for D (6 bases). From germline, CDR1 is LNHDA and CDR2 SQIVND (reference sequence). This CDR3 comprises 16 residues. CDR3 loop: CASSITGMKTGNTIYF. The CDR3 DNA, read in part, is TGTGCCAGTAGTATCACAGGGATGAAAACTGGAAACACG.

The sample holds many counts of this clone. From the germline J gene comes the end of the CDR3, since the read stops 3 residues before it. This chain connects TRBV5-1 to TRBJ1-1; D ambiguous. Deletions cut 0 bases from V and 6 bases from J, with 12 bases between. Germline V gene sequence: CDR1 SGHRS, CDR2 YFSETQ. The CDR3 totals 14 residues. The DNA read from the CDR3 is TGCGCCAGCAGCTTGGTAGGGCAGGCCCCTGAA. Translating gives CASSLVGQAPE. The complete CDR3 reads CASSLVGQAPEAFF.

This clone was seen ten or more times. The DNA ends 3 residues before the CDR3 does, and the rest of the CDR3 is filled in from the germline J gene. The chain links TRBV18 to TRBJ2-2; 10 nucleotides align to TRBD2. CDR1 and CDR2 from the germline V gene are KGHSH and LQKENI. This CDR3 has 16 residues. V shed 0 bases and J 7 bases; nucleotides not matched to a gene: 5. The covered CDR3 bases are TGTGCCAGCTCACCACCGAGCGGGAGGGGAAACGGGGAG. It encodes CASSPPSGRGNGE. The entire CDR3 protein is CASSPPSGRGNGELFF.

This clone has ten or more counts. The read gets to within 3 residues of the CDR3 end, and the germline J gene fills in the rest. The rearrangement links TRBV6-4 to TRBJ2-3; 8 bases match TRBD2. CDR1 and CDR2 from the germline V gene are MRHNA and SNTAGT. The CDR3 is 15 amino acids. The V gene end was trimmed by 4 bases and the J gene end by 4 bases; junction bases not matched to a gene: 7. This chain's CDR3 is CASSAGAGESDTQYF. Partial CDR3 DNA: TGTGCCAGCAGTGCGGGAGCGGGAGAATCAGATACG.

This clone showed up many times. The read ends 3 residues early relative to the CDR3; the germline J gene fills the gap. The V call is TRBV29-1, the J call TRBJ1-1; 11 positions agree with TRBD1. In germline, CDR1 is SQVTM, CDR2 ANQGSEA. This CDR3 has 15 amino acids. V was clipped by 7 bases and J by 5 bases; unmatched bases: 12. This chain's CDR3 is CSATRRGTGGTEAFF. The sequenced CDR3 bases are TGCAGCGCGACCAGGAGGGGGACAGGGGGGACTGAA. The full variable domain, in which reference TRBV29-1 and TRBJ1-1 provide the parts outside the CDR3, is SAVISQKPSRDICQRGTSLTIQCQVDSQVTMMFWYRQQPGQSLTLIATANQGSEATYESGFVIDKFPISRPNLTFSTLTVSNMSPEDSSIYLCSATRRGTGGTEAFFGQGTRLTVV.

This clone was observed a handful of times. The read stops 3 residues short of the end of the CDR3; the missing end is completed from the germline J gene. The gene calls are TRBV19 and TRBJ1-1; no definite D call. Per the germline V gene, CDR1 is LNHDA and CDR2 is SQIVND (reference sequence). This CDR3 spans 15 amino acids. The CDR3 bases that were read are TGTGCCAGTAGTATAGCCGATCCGACGAACTATGGA. Amino acids: CASSIADPTNYG. The whole CDR3 is CASSIADPTNYGAFF.

This clone has more than one count but fewer than ten. This could be a read error, since a much larger clone is one nucleotide away. The read falls 3 residues short of the CDR3 end, and the missing part is taken from the germline J gene. The chain recombines TRBV19 with TRBJ2-2; 9 positions match TRBD1. Looked up from germline, CDR1 is LNHDA and CDR2 is SQIVND (reference sequence). The CDR3 has 16 amino acids. CDR3 residues: CASITGTGSSNEKLFF. The sequenced CDR3 bases are TGTGCCAGTATTACCGGGACAGGGTCTTCTAATGAAAAG.

This clone was counted many times. The CDR3 is cut off 3 residues early in the read; its end comes from the germline J gene. The chain recombines TRBV19 with TRBJ2-3, with 7 bases lining up with TRBD1. The CDR3 loop spans 21 amino acids. CDR1 LNHDA and CDR2 SQIVND come from the germline V gene (reference sequence). V was pared by 1 base and J by 4 bases, with 23 bases of the junction left unmatched. The CDR3 protein is CASSIVIRGSSSGFPPDTQYF. The sequenced CDR3 bases are TGTGCCAGTAGTATAGTCATCAGGGGGAGCTCATCAGGGTTCCCTCCAGATACG.

This clone came up many times. The read is 3 residues too short to cover the CDR3 end, so that end is filled in from the germline J gene. The V gene is TRBV30, the J gene TRBJ1-2; D perhaps matches TRBD1 (6 bases). The germline V gene has CDR1 GTSNPN and CDR2 SVGIG (reference sequence). The CDR3 spans 14 residues. The V end was cut by 0 bases, the J end by 4 bases, with 12 bases between. The CDR3 protein is CAWSVHGGPYGYTF. CDR3 bases read: TGTGCCTGGAGTGTACACGGGGGGCCCTATGGC.

This clone was observed many times. With the read ending 3 residues before the CDR3 end, the germline J gene is used to fill in that end. The chain employs TRBV6-2 or TRBV6-3 and TRBJ2-7; TRBD2 matches 10 bases. CDR3 length: 16 residues. Germline-derived CDR1 and CDR2 are MNHEY and SVGEGT. The junction had 6 bases not matched to a gene; V was cut back by 4 bases and J by 0 bases. The DNA read from the CDR3 is TGTGCCAGCAGTTTCCCACTAGCGGGGCTCTCCTACGAG. Amino acids: CASSFPLAGLSYE. The entire CDR3 protein is CASSFPLAGLSYEQYF.

About this clone itself: With the read ending 3 residues before the CDR3 end, the germline J gene is used to fill in that end. J is TRBJ1-1 and V is TRBV10-2, with D maybe TRBD1 (6 bases). CDR3 length equals 14 residues. V was shortened by 8 bases and J by 6 bases, with 19 bases between the two germline ends. Germline CDR1 and CDR2: WSHSY and SAAADI. The CDR3 here is CASHQSGGKAEAFF. CDR3 DNA (partial): TGCGCCAGCCACCAAAGCGGGGGCAAGGCTGAA.

This clone came up many times. The CDR3 end is not reached by the read, which stops 3 residues before it; the germline J gene fills it in. V is TRBV5-1 and J is TRBJ2-2, with 10 nucleotides matching TRBD1. The germline gives CDR1 SGHRS, CDR2 YFSETQ. The CDR3 is made up of 15 amino acids. This CDR3 reads CASSSPGQGIEKLFF. CDR3 bases read: TGCGCCAGCAGCTCTCCGGGACAGGGGATTGAAAAG.

This clone counts as medium-sized. Read data end 3 residues before the CDR3 end; the end is taken from the germline J gene. The chain uses TRBV20-1 and TRBJ2-5, with unresolved D. V shed 0 bases and J shed 1 base, with 9 bases lying between them. CDR3 length: 14 amino acids. CDR1 and CDR2 from the germline V gene are DFQATT and SNEGSKA (reference sequence). The part of the CDR3 DNA that was read is TGCAGTGCTAGAGATCACAGCCCCCAAGAGACC. This codes for CSARDHSPQET. The complete CDR3 protein is CSARDHSPQETQYF.

This clone has only a few counts. The CDR3 extends 3 residues past the end of the read, so its final part is completed from the germline J gene. The chain uses TRBV7-9 and TRBJ2-5, with 8 positions matching TRBD1. CDR1 and CDR2 (germline): SEHNR, FQNEAQ (reference sequence). This CDR3 has 14 amino acids. V shed 7 bases and J 5 bases; nucleotides not matched to a gene: 9. Incomplete CDR3 DNA: TGTGCCAGCATGTGGACAGGGTCCCAGGAGACC. This codes for CASMWTGSQET. The CDR3 reads in full as CASMWTGSQETQYF.

Many counts were recorded for this clone. Read coverage stops 3 residues before the CDR3 terminus; the germline J gene supplies the remainder. The chain is built from TRBV5-6 and TRBJ2-1, with 7 positions matching TRBD2. The CDR3 loop spans 14 amino acids. Germline V lookup: CDR1 SGHDT, CDR2 YYEEEE. V shed 3 bases, J shed 7 bases, and the junction held 7 bases outside the gene matches. Incomplete CDR3 DNA: TGTGCCAGCAGCTGGGGGGAGGGTGTGAATGAG. Translating gives CASSWGEGVNE. The full CDR3 is CASSWGEGVNEQFF.

This clone was detected ten times or more. The CDR3 goes on 3 residues after the read ends, and that part is filled in from the germline J gene. The rearrangement uses TRBV30 and TRBJ1-4; 7 bases align to TRBD1. V gave up 0 bases and J gave up 6 bases; unmatched junction bases: 7. The CDR3 spans 15 residues. Germline CDR1 GTSNPN, CDR2 SVGIG (reference sequence). CDR3 bases read: TGTGCCTGGAGTGTAGGAGGGACAGCCCATGAAAAA. Its translation is CAWSVGGTAHEK. The full CDR3 is CAWSVGGTAHEKLFF. Variable domain in full (rest from reference TRBV30 and TRBJ1-4): SQTIHQWPATLVQPVGSPLSLECTVEGTSNPNLYWYRQAAGRGLQLLFYSVGIGQISSEVPQNLSASRPQDRQFILSSKKLLLSDSGFYLCAWSVGGTAHEKLFFGSGTQLSVL.